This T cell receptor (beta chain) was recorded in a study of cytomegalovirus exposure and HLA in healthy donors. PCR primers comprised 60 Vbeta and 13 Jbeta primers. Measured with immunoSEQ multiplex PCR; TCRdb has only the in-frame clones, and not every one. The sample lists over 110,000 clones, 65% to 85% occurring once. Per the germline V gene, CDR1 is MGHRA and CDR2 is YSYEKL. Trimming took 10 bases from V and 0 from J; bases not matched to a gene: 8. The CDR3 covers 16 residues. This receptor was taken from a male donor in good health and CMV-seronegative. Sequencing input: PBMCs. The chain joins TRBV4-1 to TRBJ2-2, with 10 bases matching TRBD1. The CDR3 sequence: CATEPGQGPNTGELFF. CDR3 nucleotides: TGCGCCACCGAACCGGGACAGGGGCCGAACACCGGGGAGCTGTTTTTT.